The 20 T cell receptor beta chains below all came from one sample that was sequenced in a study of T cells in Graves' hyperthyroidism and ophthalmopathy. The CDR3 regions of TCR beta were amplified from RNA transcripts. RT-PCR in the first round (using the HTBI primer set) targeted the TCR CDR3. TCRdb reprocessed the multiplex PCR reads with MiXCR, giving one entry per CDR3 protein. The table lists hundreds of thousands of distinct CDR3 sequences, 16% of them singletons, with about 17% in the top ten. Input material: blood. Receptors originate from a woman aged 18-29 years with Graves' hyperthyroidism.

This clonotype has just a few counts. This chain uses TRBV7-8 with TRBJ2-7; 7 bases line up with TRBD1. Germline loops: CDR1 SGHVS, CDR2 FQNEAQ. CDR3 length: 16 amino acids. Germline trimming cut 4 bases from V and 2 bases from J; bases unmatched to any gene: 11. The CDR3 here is CASSSRTGARAYEQYF. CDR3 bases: TGTGCCAGCAGCTCACGAACAGGGGCCCGTGCCTACGAGCAGTACTTC.

The CDR3 region has the DNA TGTGCCAGCAGCCTTTTACAGGGTAACACTGAAGCTTTCTTT. It specifies CASSLLQGNTEAFF. This chain connects TRBV7-9 to TRBJ1-1; D is possibly TRBD1 (6 bases). This CDR3 is built from 14 residues. The V and J ends lost 5 bases and 2 bases respectively, with 12 bases between them. Germline V gene data show CDR1 as SEHNR and CDR2 as FQNEAQ (reference sequence).

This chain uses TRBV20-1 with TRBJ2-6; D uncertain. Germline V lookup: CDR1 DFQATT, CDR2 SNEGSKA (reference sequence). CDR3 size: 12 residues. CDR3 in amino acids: CSVNSGANVLTF. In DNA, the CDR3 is TGCAGCGTTAACTCTGGGGCCAACGTCCTGACTTTC.

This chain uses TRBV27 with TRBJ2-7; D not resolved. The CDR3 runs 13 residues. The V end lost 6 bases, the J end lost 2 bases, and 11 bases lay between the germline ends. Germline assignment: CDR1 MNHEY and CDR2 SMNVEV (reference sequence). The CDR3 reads CASSNGRTYEQYF. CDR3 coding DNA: TGTGCCAGCAGCAATGGACGGACCTACGAGCAGTACTTC.

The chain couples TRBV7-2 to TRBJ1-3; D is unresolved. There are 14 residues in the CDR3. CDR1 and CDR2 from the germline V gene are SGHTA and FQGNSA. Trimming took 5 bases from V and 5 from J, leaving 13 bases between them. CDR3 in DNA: TGTGCCAGCAGCACTAATGCTCCTCGAAACACCATATATTTT. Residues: CASSTNAPRNTIYF.

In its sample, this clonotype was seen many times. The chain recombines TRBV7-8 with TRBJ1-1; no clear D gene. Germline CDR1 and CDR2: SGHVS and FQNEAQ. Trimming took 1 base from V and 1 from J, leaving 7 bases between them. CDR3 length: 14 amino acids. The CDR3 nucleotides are TGTGCCAGCAGCTTAGAGCACGGGAACACTGAAGCTTTCTTT. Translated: CASSLEHGNTEAFF.

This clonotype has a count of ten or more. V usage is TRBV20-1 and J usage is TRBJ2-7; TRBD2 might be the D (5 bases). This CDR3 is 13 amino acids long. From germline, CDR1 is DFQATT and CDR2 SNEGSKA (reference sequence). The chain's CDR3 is CSQGTSSSYEQYF. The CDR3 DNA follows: TGCAGCCAAGGCACTAGTTCCTCCTACGAGCAGTACTTC.

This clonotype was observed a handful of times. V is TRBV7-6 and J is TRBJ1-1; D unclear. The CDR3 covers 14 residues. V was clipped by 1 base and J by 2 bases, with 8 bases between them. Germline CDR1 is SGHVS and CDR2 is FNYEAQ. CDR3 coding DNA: TGTGCCAGCAGCTTAGGTCTCCCTAACACTGAAGCTTTCTTT. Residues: CASSLGLPNTEAFF.

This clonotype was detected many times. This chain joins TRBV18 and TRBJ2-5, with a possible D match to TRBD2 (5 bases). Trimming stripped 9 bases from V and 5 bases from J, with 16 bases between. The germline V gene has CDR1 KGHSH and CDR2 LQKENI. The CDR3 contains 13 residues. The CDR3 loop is CASQRTEEETQYF. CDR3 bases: TGTGCCAGTCAACGGACGGAGGAGGAGACCCAGTACTTC.

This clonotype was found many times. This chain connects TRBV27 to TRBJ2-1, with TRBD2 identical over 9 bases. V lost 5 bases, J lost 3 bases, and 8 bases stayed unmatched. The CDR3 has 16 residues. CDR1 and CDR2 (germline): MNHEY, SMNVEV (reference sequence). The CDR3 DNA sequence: TGTGCCAGCAGTACCACGACTAGCGGAGGCTACAATGAGCAGTTCTTC. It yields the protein CASSTTTSGGYNEQFF.

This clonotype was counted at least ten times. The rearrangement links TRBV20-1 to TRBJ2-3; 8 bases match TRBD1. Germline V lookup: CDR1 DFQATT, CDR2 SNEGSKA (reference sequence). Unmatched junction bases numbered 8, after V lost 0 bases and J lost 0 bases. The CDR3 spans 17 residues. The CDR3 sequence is CSAREGRQGSSTDTQYF. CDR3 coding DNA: TGCAGTGCTAGAGAGGGGCGACAGGGGTCAAGCACAGATACGCAGTATTTT.

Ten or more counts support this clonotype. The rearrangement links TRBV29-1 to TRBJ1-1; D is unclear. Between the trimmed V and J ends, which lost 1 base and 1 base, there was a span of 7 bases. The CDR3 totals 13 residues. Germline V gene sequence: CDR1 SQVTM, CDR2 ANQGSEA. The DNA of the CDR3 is TGCAGCGTTGAAGTCACGGGGAACACTGAAGCTTTCTTT. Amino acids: CSVEVTGNTEAFF.

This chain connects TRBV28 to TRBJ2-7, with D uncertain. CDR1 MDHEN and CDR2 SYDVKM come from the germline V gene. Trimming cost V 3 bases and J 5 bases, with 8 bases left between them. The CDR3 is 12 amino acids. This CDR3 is CASSFPPNEQYF. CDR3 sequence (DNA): TGTGCCAGCAGTTTTCCCCCCAACGAGCAGTACTTC.

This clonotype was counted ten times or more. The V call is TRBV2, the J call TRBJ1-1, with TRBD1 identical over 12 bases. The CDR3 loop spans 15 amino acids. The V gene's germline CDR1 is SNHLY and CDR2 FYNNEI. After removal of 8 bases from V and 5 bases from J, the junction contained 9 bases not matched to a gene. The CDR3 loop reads CASRWGQGAGTEAFF. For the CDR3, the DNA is TGTGCCAGCCGATGGGGACAGGGGGCAGGTACTGAAGCTTTCTTT.

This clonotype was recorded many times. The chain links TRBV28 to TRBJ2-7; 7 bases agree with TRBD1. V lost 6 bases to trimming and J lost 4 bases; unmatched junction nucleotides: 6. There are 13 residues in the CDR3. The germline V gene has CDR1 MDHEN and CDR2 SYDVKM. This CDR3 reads CASSWDRLYEQYF. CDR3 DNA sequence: TGTGCCAGCAGCTGGGACAGATTATACGAGCAGTACTTC.

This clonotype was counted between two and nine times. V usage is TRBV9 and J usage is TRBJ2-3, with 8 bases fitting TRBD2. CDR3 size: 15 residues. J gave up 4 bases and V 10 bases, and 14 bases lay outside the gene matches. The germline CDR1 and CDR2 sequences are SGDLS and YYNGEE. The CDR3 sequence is CADGGRGGSADTQYF. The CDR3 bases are TGTGCCGACGGAGGTCGGGGGGGTAGCGCAGATACGCAGTATTTT. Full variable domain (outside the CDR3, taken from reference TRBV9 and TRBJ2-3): DSGVTQTPKHLITATGQRVTLRCSPRSGDLSVYWYQQSLDQGLQFLIQYYNGEERAKGNILERFSAQQFPDLHSELNLSSLELGDSALYFCADGGRGGSADTQYFGPGTRLTVL.

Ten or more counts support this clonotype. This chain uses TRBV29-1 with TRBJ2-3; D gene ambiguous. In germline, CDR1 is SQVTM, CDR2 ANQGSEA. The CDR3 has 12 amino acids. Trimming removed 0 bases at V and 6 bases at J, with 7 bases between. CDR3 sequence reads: CSVEEGPDTQYF. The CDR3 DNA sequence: TGCAGCGTTGAAGAAGGGCCGGATACGCAGTATTTT.

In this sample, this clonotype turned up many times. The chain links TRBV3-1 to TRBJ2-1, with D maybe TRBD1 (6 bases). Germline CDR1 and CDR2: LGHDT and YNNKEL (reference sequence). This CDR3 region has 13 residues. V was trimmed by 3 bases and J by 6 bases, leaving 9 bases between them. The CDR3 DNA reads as TGTGCCAGCAGCCACGGACAGTCCAATGAGCAGTTCTTC. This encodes CASSHGQSNEQFF.

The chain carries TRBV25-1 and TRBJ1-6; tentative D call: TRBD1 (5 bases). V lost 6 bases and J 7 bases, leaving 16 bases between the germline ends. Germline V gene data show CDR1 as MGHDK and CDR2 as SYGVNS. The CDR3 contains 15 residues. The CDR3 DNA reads TGTGCCAGCAGCTACTTCGCCGGGACGAATTCACCCCTCCACTTT. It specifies CASSYFAGTNSPLHF.

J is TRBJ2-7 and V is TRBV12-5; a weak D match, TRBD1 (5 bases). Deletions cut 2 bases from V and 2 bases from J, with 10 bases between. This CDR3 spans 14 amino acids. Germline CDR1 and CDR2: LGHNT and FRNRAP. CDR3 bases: TGTGCTAGTGGTTTGCCCGGACACCCCTACGAGCAGTACTTC. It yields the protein CASGLPGHPYEQYF.